The present entry profiles one TCR beta chain with its context. Trimming took 1 base from V and 5 from J, leaving 8 bases between them. The CDR3 contains 14 residues. Germline CDR1 LNHDA, CDR2 SQIVND (reference sequence). Sequencing was performed with immunoSEQ multiplex PCR; in TCRdb, only in-frame clones are kept and a portion is missing. Among 60,000 to 85,000 clones, roughly 90% were seen once, and the ten largest hold 3.5% to 5%. These data originate in a study of blood T cell repertoires in COVID-19. The V and J genes are TRBV19 and TRBJ2-2, with D possibly matching TRBD1 (6 bases). The clonotype originates from a man between 45 and 60 years old with active COVID-19. The source material was peripheral blood. CDR3 in DNA: TGTGCCAGTAGTATAGGGCAGGGGACCGGGGAGCTGTTTTTT. Translating gives CASSIGQGTGELFF.